The 19 T cell receptor beta chains presented below share a single source sample, sequenced in a study of blood T cell repertoires in COVID-19. TCRdb's table, derived via immunoSEQ multiplex PCR, lists solely in-frame clones and lacks some. The data show some 150,000 clones, around 85% seen once. The material sequenced was peripheral blood. All receptors derive from a man in his 70s with acute or convalescent COVID-19.

This rearrangement joins TRBV4-2 to TRBJ2-7, with D unresolved. Per germline, CDR1 LGHNA and CDR2 YNFKEQ. Deletions cut 0 bases from V and 2 bases from J, with 17 bases between. The length of the CDR3 is 17 residues. CDR3 nucleotides: TGTGCCAGCAGCCAAGATCACGGCGGAACGTTTGCCTACGAGCAGTACTTC. This translates into CASSQDHGGTFAYEQYF.

The chain couples TRBV9 to TRBJ2-1; weak D call: TRBD1 (6 bases). V was pared by 0 bases and J by 1 base, with 11 bases between. The CDR3 runs 16 residues. Germline CDR1 is SGDLS and CDR2 is YYNGEE. CDR3 amino acids: CASSVAGANSYNEQFF. The CDR3 nucleotides read TGTGCCAGCAGCGTAGCAGGGGCTAATTCCTACAATGAGCAGTTCTTC.

The chain links TRBV5-1 to TRBJ2-7, with 11 bases aligning to TRBD1. Germline CDR1 SGHRS, CDR2 YFSETQ. There are 14 residues in the CDR3. The ends lost 4 bases at V and 3 bases at J; junction bases unmatched: 3. This CDR3 is CASSVGQGDYEQYF. For the CDR3, the DNA is TGCGCCAGCAGCGTGGGACAGGGGGACTACGAGCAGTACTTC.

For the CDR3, the DNA is TGTGCCAGCAGAAGGGACATCGACACCGGGGAGCTGTTTTTT. Translating gives CASRRDIDTGELFF. The chain carries TRBV6-8 and TRBJ2-2; tentative D call: TRBD1 (6 bases). Germline V gives CDR1 MNHGY, CDR2 SAAAGT. The length of the CDR3 is 14 residues. Trimming left V 6 bases short and J 3 bases short, with 11 bases between.

The chain couples TRBV6-2 or TRBV6-3 to TRBJ1-1; D gene unclear. Trimming stripped 5 bases from V and 3 bases from J, with 16 bases between. The germline V gene encodes CDR1 MNHEY and CDR2 SVGEGT. The CDR3 is 15 residues long. DNA for the CDR3: TGTGCCAGCAGTAGACCGGGTGCGCGCGACACTGAAGCTTTCTTT. It codes for CASSRPGARDTEAFF.

The V and J genes are TRBV5-1 and TRBJ2-3; D is perhaps TRBD2 (5 bases). V lost 3 bases to trimming and J lost 4 bases, with 9 bases between them. The CDR3 is 13 residues long. In germline, CDR1 is SGHRS, CDR2 YFSETQ. CDR3 residues: CASSWTRPDTQYF. The CDR3 DNA sequence: TGCGCCAGCAGCTGGACTCGTCCAGATACGCAGTATTTT.

This clone appeared a few times. This rearrangement joins TRBV7-9 to TRBJ2-3, with D perhaps matching TRBD2 (6 bases). The CDR3 totals 18 residues. Trimming removed 3 bases from V and 2 bases from J, with 21 bases in between. Germline V gene data show CDR1 as SEHNR and CDR2 as FQNEAQ (reference sequence). This CDR3 is CASSFNLIKGLPTDTQYF. The CDR3 DNA reads TGTGCCAGCAGCTTTAACCTAATAAAGGGACTTCCCACAGATACGCAGTATTTT.

The V call is TRBV18, the J call TRBJ1-6, with 8 bases matching TRBD1. Germline V CDR1 and CDR2: KGHSH, LQKENI. V dropped 5 bases and J dropped 7; count of bases not matched to a gene: 4. This CDR3 has 14 amino acids. The CDR3 here is CASSSGTGNSPLHF. For the CDR3, the DNA is TGTGCCAGCTCATCCGGGACAGGAAATTCACCCCTCCACTTT.

The count of this clone is one. The chain is built from TRBV19 and TRBJ1-5; a weak D match, TRBD1 (6 bases). Per the germline V gene, CDR1 is LNHDA and CDR2 is SQIVND (reference sequence). The CDR3 is made up of 15 amino acids. Deletions cut 7 bases from V and 3 bases from J, with 16 bases between. CDR3: CASILKGGANQPQHF. In DNA form, the CDR3 reads TGTGCCAGTATCCTGAAGGGGGGGGCCAATCAGCCCCAGCATTTT.

The J gene is TRBJ2-3, the V gene TRBV13, with 10 bases aligning to TRBD2. This CDR3 has 13 amino acids. The J segment lost 3 bases and the V segment lost 8 bases, leaving 2 bases of the junction unmatched. CDR1 and CDR2 from the germline V gene are PRHDT and FYEKMQ (reference sequence). The CDR3 region is CASLAGGTDTQYF. CDR3 bases: TGTGCCAGCTTAGCGGGAGGTACAGATACGCAGTATTTT.

The chain links TRBV7-9 to TRBJ1-2; D gene uncertain. This CDR3 is 12 amino acids long. In germline, CDR1 is SEHNR, CDR2 FQNEAQ (reference sequence). Deletions cut 5 bases from V and 8 bases from J, with 12 bases between. The CDR3 here is CASSSLTGGYTF. As DNA, the CDR3 is TGTGCCAGCAGCAGCTTAACGGGAGGCTACACCTTC.

The count of this clone is one. DNA of the CDR3: TGCGCCAGCAGCTCCGAGGGAGGGTCGGATACGCAGTATTTT. This codes for CASSSEGGSDTQYF. The rearrangement links TRBV5-1 to TRBJ2-3, with 7 bases lining up with TRBD2. CDR3 length: 14 residues. Germline loops: CDR1 SGHRS, CDR2 YFSETQ. Trimming removed 3 bases from V and 6 bases from J; junction bases left unmatched: 7. The full variable domain, its missing parts supplied by reference TRBV5-1 and TRBJ2-3, is KAGVTQTPRYLIKTRGQQVTLSCSPISGHRSVSWYQQTPGQGLQFLFEYFSETQRNKGNFPGRFSGRQFSNSRSEMNVSTLELGDSALYLCASSSEGGSDTQYFGPGTRLTVL.

This sequence joins TRBV7-3 and TRBJ2-1, with a tentative D call TRBD2 (6 bases). The CDR3 is made up of 16 amino acids. V shed 1 base and J shed 7 bases, with 17 bases lying between them. Germline V gene sequence: CDR1 SGHTA, CDR2 FQGTGA. CDR3 nucleotides: TGTGCCAGCAGCTTAAATGGCGAGGCGGGGCGAAATGAGCAGTTCTTC. It encodes CASSLNGEAGRNEQFF.

This chain connects TRBV10-2 to TRBJ1-2; tentative D call: TRBD1 (6 bases). CDR1 and CDR2 from the germline V gene are WSHSY and SAAADI. CDR3 length: 12 residues. V was pared by 5 bases and J by 8 bases, with 12 bases between. CDR3 in DNA: TGCGCCAGCAGTTACAGGGAAGTAGGCTACACCTTC. This translates into CASSYREVGYTF.

A single count supports this clone. The chain combines TRBV7-3 with TRBJ2-1, with no clear D. The CDR3 contains 15 residues. Looked up from germline, CDR1 is SGHTA and CDR2 is FQGTGA. The V gene lost 4 bases and the J gene lost 0 bases, with 10 bases spanning the gap. CDR3 in amino acids: CASSSSPGSYNEQFF. Written as DNA, the CDR3 is TGTGCCAGCAGCTCCTCCCCGGGCTCCTACAATGAGCAGTTCTTC. Variable domain in full (rest from reference TRBV7-3 and TRBJ2-1): GAGVSQTPSNKVTEKGKYVELRCDPISGHTALYWYRQSLGQGPEFLIYFQGTGAADDSGLPNDRFFAVRPEGSVSTLKIQRTERGDSAVYLCASSSSPGSYNEQFFGPGTRLTVL.

This clone was seen just once. The rearrangement links TRBV19 to TRBJ2-2; TRBD2 is a possible D gene (6 bases). CDR1 LNHDA and CDR2 SQIVND come from the germline V gene (reference sequence). The CDR3 consists of 14 residues. V was trimmed by 2 bases and J by 4 bases, leaving 8 bases between them. CDR3 region: CASSIYGSTGELFF. The CDR3 region has the DNA TGTGCCAGTAGTATATACGGGAGCACCGGGGAGCTGTTTTTT.

The chain joins TRBV2 to TRBJ1-2, with 7 bases matching TRBD1. Germline V gives CDR1 SNHLY, CDR2 FYNNEI. J lost 3 bases, V lost 7 bases, and 8 bases had no gene match. The length of the CDR3 is 14 residues. In nucleotides, the CDR3 is TGTGCCAGCAAAGACAGGGTGTGGTACTATGGCTACACCTTC. Its protein product is CASKDRVWYYGYTF.

The chain carries TRBV24-1 and TRBJ2-5; 8 nucleotides agree with TRBD1. The J segment lost 5 bases and the V segment lost 1 base, leaving 5 bases of the junction unmatched. This CDR3 spans 15 amino acids. Germline-derived CDR1 and CDR2 are KGHDR and SFDVKD. CDR3: CATSDFSGGMETQYF. DNA of the CDR3: TGTGCCACCAGTGATTTCTCAGGGGGCATGGAGACCCAGTACTTC.

This rearrangement joins TRBV28 to TRBJ2-5, with TRBD2 as a possible D gene (6 bases). This CDR3 is 15 amino acids long. Germline V gives CDR1 MDHEN, CDR2 SYDVKM. Trimming left V 6 bases short and J 2 bases short, with 16 bases between. The DNA of the CDR3 is TGTGCCAGCAGCGTAGTTCTAGCGCCTCAAGAGACCCAGTACTTC. Protein product: CASSVVLAPQETQYF.